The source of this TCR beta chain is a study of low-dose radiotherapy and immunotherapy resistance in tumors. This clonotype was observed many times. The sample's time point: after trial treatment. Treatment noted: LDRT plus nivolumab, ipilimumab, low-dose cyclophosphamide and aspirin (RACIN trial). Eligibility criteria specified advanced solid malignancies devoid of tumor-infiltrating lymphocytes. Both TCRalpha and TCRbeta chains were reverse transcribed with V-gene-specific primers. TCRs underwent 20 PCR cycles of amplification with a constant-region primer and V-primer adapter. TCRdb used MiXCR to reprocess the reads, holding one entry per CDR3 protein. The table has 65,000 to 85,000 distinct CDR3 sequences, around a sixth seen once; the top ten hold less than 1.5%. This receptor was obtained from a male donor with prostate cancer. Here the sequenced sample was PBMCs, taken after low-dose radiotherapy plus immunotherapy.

CDR3 in amino acids: CASARSRGDTQYF. The CDR3 nucleotides are TGTGCCAGCGCAAGGAGCAGGGGAGATACGCAGTATTTT. V and J are TRBV27 and TRBJ2-3, with TRBD1 as a possible D gene (6 bases). This CDR3 is built from 13 residues. The V gene's germline CDR1 is MNHEY and CDR2 SMNVEV (reference sequence). Trimming took 8 bases from V and 5 from J, leaving 14 bases between them.